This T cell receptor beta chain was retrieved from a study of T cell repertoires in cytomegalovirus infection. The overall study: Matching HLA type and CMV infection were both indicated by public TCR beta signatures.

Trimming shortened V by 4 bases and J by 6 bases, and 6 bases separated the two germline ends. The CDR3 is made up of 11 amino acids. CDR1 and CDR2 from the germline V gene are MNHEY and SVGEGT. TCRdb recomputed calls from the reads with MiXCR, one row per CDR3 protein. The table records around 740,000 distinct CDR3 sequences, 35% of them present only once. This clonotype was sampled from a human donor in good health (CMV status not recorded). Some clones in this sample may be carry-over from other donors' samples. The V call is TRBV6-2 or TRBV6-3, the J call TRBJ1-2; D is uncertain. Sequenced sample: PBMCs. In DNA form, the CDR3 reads TGTGCCAGCAGTTGGACGGATGGCTACACCTTC. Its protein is CASSWTDGYTF.